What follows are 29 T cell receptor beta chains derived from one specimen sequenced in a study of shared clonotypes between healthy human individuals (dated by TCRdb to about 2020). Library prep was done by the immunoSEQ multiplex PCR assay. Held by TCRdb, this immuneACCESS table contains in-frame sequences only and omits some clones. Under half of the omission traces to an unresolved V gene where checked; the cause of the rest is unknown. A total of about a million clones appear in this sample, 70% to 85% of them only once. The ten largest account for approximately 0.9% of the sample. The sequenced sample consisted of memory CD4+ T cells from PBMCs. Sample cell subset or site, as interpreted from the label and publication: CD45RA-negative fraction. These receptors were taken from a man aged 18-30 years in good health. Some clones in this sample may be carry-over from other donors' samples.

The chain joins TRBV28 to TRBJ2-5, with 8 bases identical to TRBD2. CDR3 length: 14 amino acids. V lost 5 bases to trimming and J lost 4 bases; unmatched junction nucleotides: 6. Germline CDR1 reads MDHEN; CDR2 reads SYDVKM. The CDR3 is CASSLAGPLETQYF. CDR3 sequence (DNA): TGTGCCAGCAGTCTAGCGGGCCCCCTAGAGACCCAGTACTTC.

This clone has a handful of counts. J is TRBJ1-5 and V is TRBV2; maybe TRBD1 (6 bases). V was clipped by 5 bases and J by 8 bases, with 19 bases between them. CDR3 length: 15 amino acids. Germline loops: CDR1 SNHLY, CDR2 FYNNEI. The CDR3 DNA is TGTGCCAGCAGTCGAACGGGGGCAGGGTCTGAGCCCCAGCATTTT. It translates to CASSRTGAGSEPQHF. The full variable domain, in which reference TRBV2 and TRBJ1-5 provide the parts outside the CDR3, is EPEVTQTPSHQVTQMGQEVILRCVPISNHLYFYWYRQILGQKVEFLVSFYNNEISEKSEIFDDQFSVERPDGSNFTLKIRSTKLEDSAMYFCASSRTGAGSEPQHFGDGTRLSIL.

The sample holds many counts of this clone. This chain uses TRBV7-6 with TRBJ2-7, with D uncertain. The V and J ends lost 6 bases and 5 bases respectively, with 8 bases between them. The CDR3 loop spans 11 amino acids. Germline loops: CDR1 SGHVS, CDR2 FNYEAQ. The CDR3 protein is CASSSTDEQYF. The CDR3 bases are TGTGCCAGCAGTTCGACCGACGAGCAGTACTTC.

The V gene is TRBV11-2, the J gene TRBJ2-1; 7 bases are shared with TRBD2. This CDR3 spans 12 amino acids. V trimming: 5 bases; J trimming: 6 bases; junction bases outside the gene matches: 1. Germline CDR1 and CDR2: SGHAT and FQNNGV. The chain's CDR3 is CASSGRVNEQFF. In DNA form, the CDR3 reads TGTGCCAGCAGCGGGAGGGTCAATGAGCAGTTCTTC.

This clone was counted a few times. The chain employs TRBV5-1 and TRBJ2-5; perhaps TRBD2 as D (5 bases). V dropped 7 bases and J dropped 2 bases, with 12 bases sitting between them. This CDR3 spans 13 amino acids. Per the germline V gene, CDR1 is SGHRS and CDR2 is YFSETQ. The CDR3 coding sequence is TGCGCCAGCCGAGTCGGCGGGCAAGAGACCCAGTACTTC. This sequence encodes CASRVGGQETQYF.

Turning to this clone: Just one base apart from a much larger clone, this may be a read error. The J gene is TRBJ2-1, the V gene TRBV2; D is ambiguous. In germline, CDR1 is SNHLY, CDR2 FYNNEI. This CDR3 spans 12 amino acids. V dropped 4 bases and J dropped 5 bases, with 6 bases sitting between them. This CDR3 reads CASSGQNNEQFF. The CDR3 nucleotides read TGTGCCAGCAGTGGTCAGAACAATGAGCAGTTCTTC.

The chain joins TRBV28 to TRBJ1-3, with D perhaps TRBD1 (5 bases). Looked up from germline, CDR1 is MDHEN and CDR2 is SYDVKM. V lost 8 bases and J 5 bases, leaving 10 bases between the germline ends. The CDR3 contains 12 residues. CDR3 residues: CASSGRRNTIYF. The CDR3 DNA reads TGTGCCAGCTCAGGGAGACGAAACACCATATATTTT.

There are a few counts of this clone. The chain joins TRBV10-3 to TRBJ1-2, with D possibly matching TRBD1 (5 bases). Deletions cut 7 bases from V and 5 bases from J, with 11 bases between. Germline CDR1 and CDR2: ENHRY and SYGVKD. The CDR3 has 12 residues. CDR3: CAITAQGYGYTF. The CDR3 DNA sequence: TGTGCCATCACAGCGCAGGGTTATGGCTACACCTTC.

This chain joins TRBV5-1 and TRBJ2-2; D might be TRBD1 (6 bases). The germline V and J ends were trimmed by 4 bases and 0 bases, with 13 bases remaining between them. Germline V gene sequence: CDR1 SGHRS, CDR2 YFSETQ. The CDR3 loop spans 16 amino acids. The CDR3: CASSPRGIANTGELFF. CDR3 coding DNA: TGCGCCAGCAGCCCGAGGGGGATAGCGAACACCGGGGAGCTGTTTTTT.

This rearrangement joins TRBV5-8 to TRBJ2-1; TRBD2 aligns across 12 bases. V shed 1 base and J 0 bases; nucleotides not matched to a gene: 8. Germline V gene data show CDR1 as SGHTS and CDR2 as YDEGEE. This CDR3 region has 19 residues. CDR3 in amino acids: CASSLYGTSGSSSYNEQFF. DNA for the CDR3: TGTGCCAGCAGCTTGTACGGGACTAGCGGGTCGAGCTCCTACAATGAGCAGTTCTTC.

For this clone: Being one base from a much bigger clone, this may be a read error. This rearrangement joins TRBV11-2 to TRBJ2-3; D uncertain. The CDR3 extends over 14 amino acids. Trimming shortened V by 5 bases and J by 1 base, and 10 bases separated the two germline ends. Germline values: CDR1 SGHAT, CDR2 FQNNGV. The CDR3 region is CASSESHRTDTQYF. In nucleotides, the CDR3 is TGTGCCAGCAGCGAATCCCACCGCACAGATACGCAGTATTTT.

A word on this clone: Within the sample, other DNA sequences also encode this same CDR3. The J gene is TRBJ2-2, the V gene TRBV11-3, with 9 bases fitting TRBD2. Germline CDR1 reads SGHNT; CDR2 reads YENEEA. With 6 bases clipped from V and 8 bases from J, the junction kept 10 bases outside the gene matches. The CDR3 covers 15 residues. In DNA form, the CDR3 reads TGTGCCAGCAGTCCCGTAGCGGGAGTTACTGGGGAGCTGTTTTTT. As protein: CASSPVAGVTGELFF.

The DNA of the CDR3 is TGCGCCAGCAGCTTGGGAGGCACTCCTGGGGCCAACGTCCTGACTTTC. It is translated as CASSLGGTPGANVLTF. V gene TRBV5-1 combines with J gene TRBJ2-6; no clear D. Germline V gives CDR1 SGHRS, CDR2 YFSETQ. The CDR3 runs to 16 residues. Trimming left V 0 bases short and J 2 bases short, with 9 bases between.

The CDR3 here is CASSFHQGPGELFF. The CDR3 region has the DNA TGCGCCAGCAGCTTCCACCAGGGTCCCGGGGAGCTGTTTTTT. The chain links TRBV5-1 to TRBJ2-2, with a weak D call TRBD1 (5 bases). V was pared by 2 bases and J by 6 bases, with 11 bases between. This CDR3 contains 14 residues. CDR1 and CDR2 (germline): SGHRS, YFSETQ.

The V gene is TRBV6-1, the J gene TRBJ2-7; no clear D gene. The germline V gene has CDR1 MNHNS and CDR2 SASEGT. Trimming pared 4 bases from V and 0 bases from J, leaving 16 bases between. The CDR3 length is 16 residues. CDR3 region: CASSGRGRQSSYEQYF. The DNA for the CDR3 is TGTGCCAGCAGTGGACGTGGACGGCAAAGCTCCTACGAGCAGTACTTC.

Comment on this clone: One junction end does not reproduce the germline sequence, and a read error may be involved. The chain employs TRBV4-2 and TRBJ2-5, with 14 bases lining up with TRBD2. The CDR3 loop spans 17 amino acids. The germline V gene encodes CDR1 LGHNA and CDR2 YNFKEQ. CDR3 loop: CASSQTYSGTSGRASHF. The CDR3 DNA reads TGTGCCAGCAGCCAAACCTACTCCGGGACTAGCGGGAGAGCCTCCCACTTC.

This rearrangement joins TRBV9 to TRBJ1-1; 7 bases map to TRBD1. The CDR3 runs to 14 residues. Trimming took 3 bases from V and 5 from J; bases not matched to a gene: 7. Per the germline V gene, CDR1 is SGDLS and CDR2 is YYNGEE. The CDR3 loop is CASSEAPGGTEAFF. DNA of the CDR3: TGTGCCAGCAGCGAGGCCCCAGGGGGGACTGAAGCTTTCTTT.

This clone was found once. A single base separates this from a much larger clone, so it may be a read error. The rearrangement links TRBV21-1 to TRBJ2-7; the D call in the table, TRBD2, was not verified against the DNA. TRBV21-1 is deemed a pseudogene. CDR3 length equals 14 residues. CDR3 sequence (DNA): TGTGCCAGCAGCGGGACTAGCGGAACCTACGAGCAGTACTTC. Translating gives CASSGTSGTYEQYF.

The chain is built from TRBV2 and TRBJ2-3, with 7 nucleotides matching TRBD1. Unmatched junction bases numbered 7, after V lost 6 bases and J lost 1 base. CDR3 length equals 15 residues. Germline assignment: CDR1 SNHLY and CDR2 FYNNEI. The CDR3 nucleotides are TGTGCCAGCAGGGCTAGACAGGGACGCACAGATACGCAGTATTTT. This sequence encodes CASRARQGRTDTQYF.

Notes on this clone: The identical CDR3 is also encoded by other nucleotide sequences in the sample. The CDR3 region is CASSVGGGRPDTQYF. CDR3 sequence (DNA): TGTGCCAGCAGCGTGGGGGGAGGGAGACCAGATACGCAGTATTTT. V and J are TRBV9 and TRBJ2-3, with 7 nucleotides matching TRBD2. CDR3 length: 15 residues. The germline V gene has CDR1 SGDLS and CDR2 YYNGEE. Trimming cost V 2 bases and J 4 bases; bases outside gene matches: 7.

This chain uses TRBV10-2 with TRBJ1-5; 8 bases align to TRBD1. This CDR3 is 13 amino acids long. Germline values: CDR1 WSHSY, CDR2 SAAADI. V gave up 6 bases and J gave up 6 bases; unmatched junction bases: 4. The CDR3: CASRGTGGQPQHF. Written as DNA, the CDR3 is TGCGCCAGCAGGGGGACAGGCGGTCAGCCCCAGCATTTT.

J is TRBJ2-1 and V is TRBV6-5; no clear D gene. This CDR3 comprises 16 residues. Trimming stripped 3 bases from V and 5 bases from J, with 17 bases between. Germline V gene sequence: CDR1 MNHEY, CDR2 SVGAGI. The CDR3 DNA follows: TGTGCCAGCAGTTATATCCCGCAGGTGACAAACAATGAGCAGTTCTTC. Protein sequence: CASSYIPQVTNNEQFF.

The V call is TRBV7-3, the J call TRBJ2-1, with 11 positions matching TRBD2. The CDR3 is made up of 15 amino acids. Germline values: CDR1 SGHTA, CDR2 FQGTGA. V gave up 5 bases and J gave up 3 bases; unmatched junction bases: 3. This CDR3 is CASSMGLAVYNEQFF. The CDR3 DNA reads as TGTGCCAGCAGCATGGGACTAGCGGTCTACAATGAGCAGTTCTTC.

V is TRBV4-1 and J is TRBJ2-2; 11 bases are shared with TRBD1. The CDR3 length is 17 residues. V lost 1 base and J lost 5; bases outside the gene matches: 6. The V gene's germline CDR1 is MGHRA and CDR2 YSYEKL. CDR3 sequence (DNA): TGCGCCAGCAGCCAAGGATACGGGACAGGGGGTACCGGGGAGCTGTTTTTT. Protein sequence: CASSQGYGTGGTGELFF.

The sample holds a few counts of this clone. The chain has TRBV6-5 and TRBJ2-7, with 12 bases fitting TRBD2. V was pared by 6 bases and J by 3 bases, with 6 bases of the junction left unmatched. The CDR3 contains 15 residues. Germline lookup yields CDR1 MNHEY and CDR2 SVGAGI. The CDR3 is CASSLLAGGFYEQYF. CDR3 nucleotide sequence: TGTGCCAGCAGCCTACTAGCGGGAGGTTTCTACGAGCAGTACTTC.

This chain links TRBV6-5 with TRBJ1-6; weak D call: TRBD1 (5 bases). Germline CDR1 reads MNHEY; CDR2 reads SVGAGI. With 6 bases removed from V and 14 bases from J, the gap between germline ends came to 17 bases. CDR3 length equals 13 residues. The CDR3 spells CASSLKPTVTLHF. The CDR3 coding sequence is TGTGCCAGCAGCCTGAAACCGACAGTAACCCTCCACTTT.

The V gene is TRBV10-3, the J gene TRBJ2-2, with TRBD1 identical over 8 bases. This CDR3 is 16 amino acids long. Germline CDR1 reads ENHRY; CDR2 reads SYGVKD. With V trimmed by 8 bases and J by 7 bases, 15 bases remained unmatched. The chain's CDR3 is CAIGEGQGATIGELFF. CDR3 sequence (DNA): TGTGCCATCGGCGAGGGTCAGGGGGCGACGATCGGGGAGCTGTTTTTT.

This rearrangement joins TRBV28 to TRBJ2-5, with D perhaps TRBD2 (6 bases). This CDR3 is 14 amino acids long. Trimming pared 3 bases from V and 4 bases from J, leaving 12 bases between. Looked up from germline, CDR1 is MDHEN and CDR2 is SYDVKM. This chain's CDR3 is CASSFSLGGETQYF. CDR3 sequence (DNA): TGTGCCAGCAGTTTCTCTTTGGGGGGAGAGACCCAGTACTTC.

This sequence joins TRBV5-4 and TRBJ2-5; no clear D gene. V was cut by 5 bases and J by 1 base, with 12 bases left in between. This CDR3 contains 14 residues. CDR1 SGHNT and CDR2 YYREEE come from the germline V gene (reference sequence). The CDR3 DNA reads TGTGCCAGCAGTTATGCCAGTATCCAAGAGACCCAGTACTTC. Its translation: CASSYASIQETQYF.